What follows are 21 T cell receptor beta chains derived from one specimen sequenced in a study of cytomegalovirus exposure and HLA in healthy donors. PCR used 60 Vbeta primers and 13 Jbeta primers. Some clones are missing from TCRdb's copy, which holds only in-frame ones; the method was immunoSEQ multiplex PCR. The repertoire holds 90,000 or so clones, roughly 80% seen once, with approximately 3% in the top ten. The sequenced sample was PBMCs. The receptors come from a man under 40 in good health and CMV-seropositive.

V usage is TRBV10-3 and J usage is TRBJ2-5, with 13 bases matching TRBD2. This CDR3 has 19 residues. Germline lookup yields CDR1 ENHRY and CDR2 SYGVKD. V was pared by 0 bases and J by 4 bases, with 11 bases of the junction left unmatched. CDR3 residues: CAISESGGTSGNVRETQYF. The CDR3 DNA reads as TGTGCCATCAGTGAGTCTGGGGGGACTAGCGGGAACGTAAGAGAGACCCAGTACTTC.

The chain joins TRBV30 to TRBJ2-7, with D unclear. Trimming removed 0 bases at V and 6 bases at J, with 6 bases between. The germline V gene has CDR1 GTSNPN and CDR2 SVGIG (reference sequence). The CDR3 totals 11 residues. The CDR3: CAWSVTPEQYF. The CDR3 DNA reads as TGTGCCTGGAGTGTAACTCCCGAGCAGTACTTC.

This chain uses TRBV5-4 with TRBJ1-1, with TRBD1 matching over 9 bases. The CDR3 contains 13 residues. V was clipped by 3 bases and J by 5 bases; unmatched bases: 2. Germline V CDR1 and CDR2: SGHNT, YYREEE (reference sequence). Here the CDR3 DNA reads TGTGCCAGCAGCTCGGGACAGGGAACTGAAGCTTTCTTT. Translation gives CASSSGQGTEAFF.

V and J are TRBV27 and TRBJ2-7, with a weak D call TRBD1 (6 bases). The CDR3 spans 14 residues. Germline CDR1 MNHEY, CDR2 SMNVEV (reference sequence). The ends were cut back, 2 bases at V and 5 bases at J, with 13 bases in the middle. Here the CDR3 reads CASSLGSTGHEQYF. The DNA for the CDR3 is TGTGCCAGCAGTTTAGGAAGTACAGGGCACGAGCAGTACTTC.

V is TRBV4-1 and J is TRBJ2-7; D not certain. The CDR3 runs to 11 residues. Germline V gene lookup returns CDR1 MGHRA and CDR2 YSYEKL. Trimming removed 5 bases at V and 3 bases at J, with 5 bases between. This chain's CDR3 is CASSDFYEQYF. The CDR3 DNA reads TGCGCCAGCAGCGACTTCTACGAGCAGTACTTC.

V usage is TRBV28 and J usage is TRBJ1-3; TRBD1 agrees at 8 bases. This CDR3 has 16 amino acids. Germline V lookup: CDR1 MDHEN, CDR2 SYDVKM. J lost 2 bases, V lost 4 bases, and 7 bases had no gene match. The CDR3 loop reads CASSYALQGAGNTIYF. The CDR3 DNA reads TGTGCCAGCAGTTACGCGTTACAGGGGGCTGGAAACACCATATATTTT.

This chain uses TRBV10-3 with TRBJ2-7; 8 bases agree with TRBD1. The CDR3 is 18 residues long. Germline-derived CDR1 and CDR2 are ENHRY and SYGVKD. The V and J ends lost 0 bases and 3 bases, in that order; junction bases with no gene match: 13. The CDR3 is CAISESPRDRGVYYEQYF. The CDR3 DNA sequence: TGTGCCATCAGTGAGTCCCCCCGAGACAGGGGTGTTTACTACGAGCAGTACTTC.

The V gene is TRBV5-1, the J gene TRBJ2-7; 14 nucleotides line up with TRBD2. Looked up from germline, CDR1 is SGHRS and CDR2 is YFSETQ. V was pared by 4 bases and J by 3 bases, with 9 bases of the junction left unmatched. The CDR3 contains 17 residues. The CDR3: CASSPGLAGGKNYEQYF. The CDR3 nucleotides read TGCGCCAGCAGCCCCGGACTAGCGGGAGGAAAAAACTACGAGCAGTACTTC.

The chain couples TRBV5-1 to TRBJ1-1; 8 bases agree with TRBD1. The CDR3 is 16 residues long. Germline V gene sequence: CDR1 SGHRS, CDR2 YFSETQ. Trimming at V came to 4 bases and at J to 3 bases, leaving 11 bases not matched to a gene. As DNA, the CDR3 is TGCGCCAGCAGCCCCCAGGGGGCAGGGACGGACACTGAAGCTTTCTTT. Its protein is CASSPQGAGTDTEAFF.

The rearrangement links TRBV7-2 to TRBJ2-7, with 13 bases fitting TRBD2. Germline CDR1 reads SGHTA; CDR2 reads FQGNSA. This CDR3 has 15 residues. Losses at the gene ends were 5 bases for V and 5 bases for J; bases not matched to a gene: 6. CDR3 DNA sequence: TGTGCCAGCAGCCTCGGACTAGCGGGAGTAGACGAGCAGTACTTC. It specifies CASSLGLAGVDEQYF.

This clone was observed once. V and J are TRBV30 and TRBJ1-1; 8 nucleotides line up with TRBD1. This CDR3 is built from 12 residues. Germline V gene lookup returns CDR1 GTSNPN and CDR2 SVGIG (reference sequence). V lost 5 bases and J lost 4; bases outside the gene matches: 3. CDR3 in DNA: TGTGCCTGGGGAACAGGGGGCACTGAAGCTTTCTTT. As protein: CAWGTGGTEAFF.

This chain joins TRBV7-9 and TRBJ2-7; TRBD2 matches 12 bases. The CDR3 has 16 amino acids. CDR1 is SEHNR and CDR2 is FQNEAQ in the germline V gene (reference sequence). The trim removed 5 bases at V and 2 bases at J, leaving 7 bases unmatched. The chain's CDR3 is CASSPGTSGRTYEQYF. In nucleotides, the CDR3 is TGTGCCAGCAGCCCAGGAACTAGCGGGAGGACCTACGAGCAGTACTTC.

The V gene is TRBV5-4, the J gene TRBJ2-1; 9 bases align to TRBD1. Germline V gives CDR1 SGHNT, CDR2 YYREEE (reference sequence). The junction had 8 bases not matched to a gene; V was cut back by 2 bases and J by 8 bases. This CDR3 is built from 15 residues. CDR3 in amino acids: CASSFPGQGLYEQFF. The CDR3 nucleotides read TGTGCCAGCAGCTTCCCGGGACAGGGTTTGTATGAGCAGTTCTTC.

The V call is TRBV27, the J call TRBJ2-5; D may be TRBD2 (6 bases). CDR1 is MNHEY, CDR2 SMNVEV, per germline (reference sequence). There are 13 residues in the CDR3. Trimming cost V 2 bases and J 4 bases, with 8 bases left between them. CDR3 nucleotide sequence: TGTGCCAGCAGTTTACTGGGGGGAGAGACCCAGTACTTC. Translating gives CASSLLGGETQYF.

V gene TRBV29-1 combines with J gene TRBJ2-5; 11 nucleotides line up with TRBD2. Gene TRBJ2-7 matches the end of the DNA better, so the J call may be wrong. This CDR3 contains 16 residues. Germline lookup yields CDR1 SQVTM and CDR2 ANQGSEA. The CDR3 bases are TGCAGCGTTGTATCTCCCCTAGCGGGAGGACCCTACGAGCAGTACTTC. It is translated as CSVVSPLAGGPYEQYF.

The chain couples TRBV28 to TRBJ1-1; D is perhaps TRBD1 (6 bases). V lost 6 bases to trimming and J lost 4 bases, with 18 bases between them. The CDR3 has 15 amino acids. Per germline, CDR1 MDHEN and CDR2 SYDVKM. The CDR3 sequence is CASSLGPGATTEAFF. The CDR3 nucleotides are TGTGCCAGCAGCCTTGGCCCAGGGGCCACCACTGAAGCTTTCTTT.

The chain carries TRBV5-4 and TRBJ2-7, with D hard to call. CDR3 size: 13 residues. From germline, CDR1 is SGHNT and CDR2 YYREEE (reference sequence). Trimming shortened V by 4 bases and J by 4 bases, and 12 bases separated the two germline ends. CDR3 region: CASSPSAGYEQYF. The CDR3 nucleotides are TGTGCCAGCAGCCCGAGCGCCGGGTACGAGCAGTACTTC.

The chain carries TRBV28 and TRBJ1-5; D remains ambiguous. Germline loops: CDR1 MDHEN, CDR2 SYDVKM. The ends were cut back, 5 bases at V and 2 bases at J, with 13 bases in the middle. CDR3 length: 15 residues. The CDR3 here is CASSLLVIGNQPQHF. DNA of the CDR3: TGTGCCAGCAGTCTTCTTGTAATCGGCAATCAGCCCCAGCATTTT.

The V and J genes are TRBV7-2 and TRBJ2-1, with 8 nucleotides matching TRBD1. With 5 bases clipped from V and 2 bases from J, the junction kept 8 bases outside the gene matches. The CDR3 has 16 amino acids. Germline V CDR1 and CDR2: SGHTA, FQGNSA. The CDR3 is CASSGYRGVTYNEQFF. Written as DNA, the CDR3 is TGTGCCAGCAGCGGATACAGGGGGGTTACCTACAATGAGCAGTTCTTC.

This clone was observed once. V gene TRBV25-1 combines with J gene TRBJ2-5; D not resolved. Trimming took 4 bases from V and 5 from J, leaving 5 bases between them. The CDR3 extends over 11 amino acids. CDR1 is MGHDK, CDR2 SYGVNS, per germline. Written as DNA, the CDR3 is TGTGCCAGCAGTGTCGGGGAGACCCAGTACTTC. It encodes CASSVGETQYF. Full variable domain (missing parts from reference TRBV25-1 and TRBJ2-5): EADIYQTPRYLVIGTGKKITLECSQTMGHDKMYWYQQDPGMELHLIHYSYGVNSTEKGDLSSESTVSRIRTEHFPLTLESARPSHTSQYLCASSVGETQYFGPGTRLLVL.

As DNA, the CDR3 is TGTGCCAGCAGCCCAACAGGGAACACTGAAGCTTTCTTT. Its protein product is CASSPTGNTEAFF. V and J are TRBV7-9 and TRBJ1-1, with D possibly being TRBD1 (5 bases). The V end was cut by 5 bases, the J end by 1 base, with 8 bases between. This CDR3 is built from 13 residues. Germline V gene lookup returns CDR1 SEHNR and CDR2 FQNEAQ (reference sequence).